The 7 T cell receptor beta chains given below trace back to one sample, sequenced in a study of tumor and adjacent non-tumor tissue in lung cancer. A modified ARM-PCR protocol with three rounds of nested PCR amplified TCRbeta. Via MiXCR, TCRdb re-called the multiplex PCR reads, giving one row per CDR3 protein. This table has over 85,000 distinct CDR3 sequences, over 75% appearing once. The template was RNA from unsorted bulk tissue. The sample was lung tumor tissue. These receptors came from a man in his 70s with non-small cell lung cancer.

The V call is TRBV10-3, the J call TRBJ2-1; D gene uncertain. Germline CDR1 ENHRY, CDR2 SYGVKD. The CDR3 contains 15 residues. Trimming removed 2 bases from V and 0 bases from J, with 8 bases in between. CDR3: CAISEHRNSYNEQFF. The CDR3 region has the DNA TGTGCCATCAGTGAGCACCGGAACTCCTACAATGAGCAGTTCTTC.

At least ten counts were recorded for this clonotype. The V call is TRBV5-1, the J call TRBJ2-7; the D is unclear. Per the germline V gene, CDR1 is SGHRS and CDR2 is YFSETQ. There are 13 residues in the CDR3. V was trimmed by 0 bases and J by 1 base, leaving 5 bases between them. CDR3 sequence reads: CASSLDPSYEQYF. The CDR3 coding sequence is TGCGCCAGCAGCTTGGATCCATCCTACGAGCAGTACTTC.

A word on this clonotype: At one end the junction does not follow the germline gene, possibly because of a read error. This chain uses TRBV11-3 with TRBJ2-7; a possible D gene is TRBD1 (6 bases). CDR1 is SGHNT and CDR2 is YENEEA in the germline V gene. The CDR3 totals 15 residues. CDR3 sequence reads: CASSLTGLFSYKQHF. The DNA of the CDR3 is TGTGCTAGCAGCTTAACAGGGCTTTTTTCCTACAAGCAGCACTTC.

A remark on this clonotype: With a much larger clone just one base away, this may be a read error. The chain links TRBV20-1 to TRBJ2-3; TRBD1 aligns across 9 bases. V was pared by 5 bases and J by 6 bases, with 12 bases of the junction left unmatched. Looked up from germline, CDR1 is DFQATT and CDR2 is SNEGSKA (reference sequence). The CDR3 consists of 15 residues. The CDR3 coding sequence is TGCAGTGCTGGACTCGGGACAGGGCGTAGGGATACGCAGTATTTT. The encoded protein is CSAGLGTGRRDTQYF.

This clonotype was found many times. This chain uses TRBV5-1 with TRBJ2-6; D may be TRBD1 (5 bases). The CDR3 has 18 amino acids. Germline CDR1 and CDR2: SGHRS and YFSETQ. V was shortened by 3 bases and J by 0 bases, with 16 bases between the two germline ends. This CDR3 is CASSSGLQGTSGANVLTF. CDR3 in DNA: TGCGCCAGCAGCTCAGGCCTTCAGGGAACCTCTGGGGCCAACGTCCTGACTTTC.

This clonotype was recorded a few times. One end of the junction varies from germline; a read error may be responsible. The chain has TRBV6-5 and TRBJ2-3, with D perhaps TRBD1 (6 bases). The CDR3 is made up of 12 amino acids. The germline V gene encodes CDR1 MNHEY and CDR2 SVGAGI. CDR3 nucleotides: TGTGCCGGCAGGGGCTTGACAGATACGCAGTATTTC. Amino acids: CAGRGLTDTQYF.

A note on this clonotype: The CDR3 does not close with the conserved phenylalanine or tryptophan, likely indicating a read error. The DNA is left out, because the CDR3 cannot be placed on it with certainty; the CDR3 is given as TCRdb lists it. V gene TRBV12-3 or TRBV12-4 combines with J gene TRBJ2-1. The CDR3 is 13 amino acids in total, end residues counted. CDR3 protein: CASSAGIAFDLFL.